Shown below are 21 T cell receptor beta chains from a single sample sequenced in a study of blood T cell repertoires in COVID-19. Sequencing was performed with immunoSEQ multiplex PCR; in TCRdb, only in-frame clones are kept and a portion is missing. The sample lists about 36,000 clones; 78% were seen once. What was sequenced was peripheral blood. The receptor set was obtained from a man in his 70s with acute or convalescent COVID-19.

The chain couples TRBV6-5 to TRBJ1-2; D call uncertain. The CDR3 is made up of 14 amino acids. V lost 0 bases and J 6 bases, leaving 11 bases between the germline ends. Germline V gives CDR1 MNHEY, CDR2 SVGAGI. For the CDR3, the DNA is TGTGCCAGCAGTTACTCGCGGGAAACGAATGGCTACACCTTC. It yields the protein CASSYSRETNGYTF.

The V gene is TRBV14, the J gene TRBJ2-1, with 11 bases matching TRBD2. This CDR3 comprises 18 residues. The junction had 6 bases not matched to a gene; V was cut back by 0 bases and J by 2 bases. Germline assignment: CDR1 SGHDN and CDR2 FVKESK. The CDR3, as DNA: TGTGCCAGCAGCCAAGAGGGTAATAGCGGGAGGGCCTACAATGAGCAGTTCTTC. This gives the protein CASSQEGNSGRAYNEQFF.

The chain links TRBV7-9 to TRBJ2-3, with D hard to call. V was cut by 6 bases and J by 1 base, with 14 bases left in between. This CDR3 has 15 residues. Per the germline V gene, CDR1 is SEHNR and CDR2 is FQNEAQ (reference sequence). This CDR3 reads CASSYQFTGTDTQYF. CDR3 DNA sequence: TGTGCCAGCAGTTATCAGTTCACCGGCACAGATACGCAGTATTTT.

This rearrangement joins TRBV29-1 to TRBJ2-7, with D uncertain. Germline assignment: CDR1 SQVTM and CDR2 ANQGSEA. Trimming took off 4 bases at V and 0 bases at J, with 10 bases between the two ends. The length of the CDR3 is 13 residues. The CDR3 sequence: CSVGLPNSYEQYF. As DNA, the CDR3 is TGCAGCGTTGGTCTCCCTAACTCCTACGAGCAGTACTTC.

This chain links TRBV5-1 with TRBJ2-7; D is unclear. V dropped 2 bases and J dropped 7 bases, with 7 bases sitting between them. The CDR3 consists of 11 residues. The germline CDR1 and CDR2 sequences are SGHRS and YFSETQ. CDR3: CASSLSPEQYF. The CDR3 coding sequence is TGCGCCAGCAGCTTAAGCCCAGAGCAGTACTTC.

The chain has TRBV6-5 and TRBJ1-5, with D unresolved. The V gene's germline CDR1 is MNHEY and CDR2 SVGAGI. The CDR3 totals 13 residues. V lost 3 bases to trimming and J lost 6 bases, with 9 bases between them. CDR3 sequence reads: CASSYRSGQPQHF. The DNA of the CDR3 is TGTGCCAGCAGTTATCGGTCGGGTCAGCCCCAGCATTTT.

This chain connects TRBV9 to TRBJ2-2; weak D call: TRBD1 (6 bases). Trimming took 2 bases from V and 4 from J, leaving 15 bases between them. This CDR3 has 16 residues. The germline CDR1 and CDR2 sequences are SGDLS and YYNGEE. CDR3 DNA: TGTGCCAGCAGCGTTAGCCAGGGGAATCCCACCGGGGAGCTGTTTTTT. This gives the protein CASSVSQGNPTGELFF. Based on the CDR3 plus reference TRBV9 and TRBJ2-2, the full variable domain is DSGVTQTPKHLITATGQRVTLRCSPRSGDLSVYWYQQSLDQGLQFLIQYYNGEERAKGNILERFSAQQFPDLHSELNLSSLELGDSALYFCASSVSQGNPTGELFFGEGSRLTVL.

V and J are TRBV6-5 and TRBJ2-7; 8 bases agree with TRBD1. With 7 bases clipped from V and 3 bases from J, the junction kept 8 bases outside the gene matches. The germline V gene encodes CDR1 MNHEY and CDR2 SVGAGI. The CDR3 is 14 residues long. CDR3 in DNA: TGTGCCAGCACCCGGACAGGGACCCTCTACGAGCAGTACTTC. It encodes CASTRTGTLYEQYF.

The V gene is TRBV7-8, the J gene TRBJ2-3; TRBD2 is a possible D gene (6 bases). The germline V gene encodes CDR1 SGHVS and CDR2 FQNEAQ. This CDR3 spans 14 amino acids. V lost 4 bases, J lost 0 bases, and 8 bases lay in between. The CDR3 is CASSYSGSTDTQYF. CDR3 coding DNA: TGTGCCAGCAGCTACAGCGGGAGCACAGATACGCAGTATTTT.

The CDR3 reads CASSPRTVYGNQPQHF. CDR3 nucleotide sequence: TGCGCCAGCAGCCCCCGGACAGTTTATGGCAATCAGCCCCAGCATTTT. The V gene is TRBV4-1, the J gene TRBJ1-5; perhaps TRBD1 as D (6 bases). In germline, CDR1 is MGHRA, CDR2 YSYEKL. The CDR3 runs to 16 residues. V was trimmed by 4 bases and J by 2 bases, leaving 15 bases between them.

This chain links TRBV7-8 with TRBJ1-2; D is perhaps TRBD1 (6 bases). The germline V gene encodes CDR1 SGHVS and CDR2 FQNEAQ. The length of the CDR3 is 14 residues. Deletions cut 5 bases from V and 4 bases from J, with 14 bases between. CDR3 protein: CASSQRQELYGYTF. CDR3 sequence (DNA): TGTGCCAGCAGCCAACGACAGGAGCTCTATGGCTACACCTTC. The full variable domain, completed using reference TRBV7-8 and TRBJ1-2, is GAGVSQSPRYKVAKRGQDVALRCDPISGHVSLFWYQQALGQGPEFLTYFQNEAQLDKSGLPSDRFFAERPEGSVSTLKIQRTQQEDSAVYLCASSQRQELYGYTFGSGTRLTVV.

The rearrangement joins TRBV6-2 or TRBV6-3 to TRBJ2-1; 9 nucleotides line up with TRBD2. Germline V gene sequence: CDR1 MNHEY, CDR2 SVGEGT. Losses at the gene ends were 2 bases for V and 8 bases for J; bases not matched to a gene: 4. The CDR3 runs 14 residues. CDR3 nucleotides: TGTGCCAGCAGTTACGCGGGAGGGCGGGATGAGCAGTTCTTC. This encodes CASSYAGGRDEQFF.

V and J are TRBV4-1 and TRBJ1-1; D is undetermined. This CDR3 spans 14 amino acids. The V gene's germline CDR1 is MGHRA and CDR2 YSYEKL. V gave up 1 base and J gave up 1 base, with 7 bases separating them. CDR3 in DNA: TGCGCCAGCAGCCAAGGATCCGGGAACACTGAAGCTTTCTTT. Translating it yields CASSQGSGNTEAFF.

The chain couples TRBV23-1 to TRBJ2-5; 9 nucleotides line up with TRBD2. TRBV23-1 is filed as an ORF, its function uncertain. The length of the CDR3 is 16 residues. The V segment lost 0 bases and the J segment 5 bases; nucleotides outside the gene matches: 7. CDR3 nucleotide sequence: TGCGCCAGCAGTCAATCGTCCGCGGGAGGGACGGAGACCCAGTACTTC. Its protein is CASSQSSAGGTETQYF.

By frequency in the sample, this clone is medium-sized. V and J are TRBV24-1 and TRBJ1-5; 9 bases align to TRBD1. The V gene end was trimmed by 8 bases and the J gene end by 5 bases; junction bases not matched to a gene: 12. This CDR3 contains 16 residues. CDR1 and CDR2 from the germline V gene are KGHDR and SFDVKD. CDR3 region: CATNNTKTGGHQPQHF. In nucleotides, the CDR3 is TGTGCCACCAACAATACAAAAACAGGGGGCCATCAGCCCCAGCATTTT.

V usage is TRBV12-3 or TRBV12-4 and J usage is TRBJ2-3; D not certain. The CDR3 contains 12 residues. V shed 5 bases and J shed 6 bases, with 9 bases lying between them. The CDR3, as DNA: TGTGCCAGCAGTCCCAGAGGCGATACGCAGTATTTT. Encoded protein: CASSPRGDTQYF.

This chain joins TRBV28 and TRBJ2-1; no definite D call. The ends were cut back, 8 bases at V and 0 bases at J, with 5 bases in the middle. Germline lookup yields CDR1 MDHEN and CDR2 SYDVKM. This CDR3 contains 12 residues. The CDR3 protein is CASFSSYNEQFF. DNA of the CDR3: TGTGCCAGCTTCAGCTCCTACAATGAGCAGTTCTTC.

The chain joins TRBV7-8 to TRBJ2-7, with a weak D call TRBD2 (6 bases). This CDR3 has 15 amino acids. Per the germline V gene, CDR1 is SGHVS and CDR2 is FQNEAQ. V shed 5 bases and J shed 1 base, with 15 bases lying between them. The DNA of the CDR3 is TGTGCCAGCAGCGAACCCGGGACTGATTCCTACGAGCAGTACTTC. Translated: CASSEPGTDSYEQYF.

This sequence joins TRBV27 and TRBJ1-6, with 8 bases matching TRBD1. CDR3 length equals 15 residues. J lost 5 bases, V lost 7 bases, and 7 bases had no gene match. The germline V gene has CDR1 MNHEY and CDR2 SMNVEV (reference sequence). CDR3 sequence reads: CASNRQGQNNSPLHF. Written as DNA, the CDR3 is TGTGCCAGCAATAGACAGGGGCAAAATAATTCACCCCTCCACTTT.

This clone was seen only once. V is TRBV11-2 and J is TRBJ2-1; TRBD1 matches 9 bases. The CDR3 is made up of 13 amino acids. The germline CDR1 and CDR2 sequences are SGHAT and FQNNGV. With V trimmed by 6 bases and J by 8 bases, 5 bases remained unmatched. CDR3 protein: CASRGQGVDEQFF. The CDR3 coding sequence is TGTGCCAGCAGGGGACAGGGTGTGGATGAGCAGTTCTTC. Variable domain in full (rest from reference TRBV11-2 and TRBJ2-1): EAGVAQSPRYKIIEKRQSVAFWCNPISGHATLYWYQQILGQGPKLLIQFQNNGVVDDSQLPKDRFSAERLKGVDSTLKIQPAKLEDSAVYLCASRGQGVDEQFFGPGTRLTVL.

V and J are TRBV30 and TRBJ1-2; 9 nucleotides agree with TRBD1. CDR1 is GTSNPN and CDR2 is SVGIG in the germline V gene (reference sequence). The CDR3 is 15 amino acids. J was trimmed by 7 bases and V by 0 bases; bases with no gene match: 9. The CDR3: CAWSVRDRESAGYTF. The CDR3 DNA reads as TGTGCCTGGAGTGTACGGGACAGGGAGTCGGCTGGCTACACCTTC.